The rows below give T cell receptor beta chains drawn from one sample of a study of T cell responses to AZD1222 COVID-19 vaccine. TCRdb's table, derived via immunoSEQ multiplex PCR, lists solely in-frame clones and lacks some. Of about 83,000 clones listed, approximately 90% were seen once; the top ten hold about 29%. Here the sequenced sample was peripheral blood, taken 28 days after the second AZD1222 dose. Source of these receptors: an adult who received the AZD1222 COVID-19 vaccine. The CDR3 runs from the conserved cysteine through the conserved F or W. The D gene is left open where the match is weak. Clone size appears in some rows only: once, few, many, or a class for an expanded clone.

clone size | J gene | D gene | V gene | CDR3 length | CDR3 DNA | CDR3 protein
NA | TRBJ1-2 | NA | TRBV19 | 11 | TGTGCCAGTAGTATAGTGGGTGGCTACACCTTC | CASSIVGGYTF
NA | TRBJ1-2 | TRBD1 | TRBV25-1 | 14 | TGTGCCAGCAGTGAATCCGGGACAGCATATGGCTACACCTTC | CASSESGTAYGYTF
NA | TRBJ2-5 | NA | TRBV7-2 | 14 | TGTGCCAGCAGCTCTGGGGCGTTTCAAGAGACCCAGTACTTC | CASSSGAFQETQYF
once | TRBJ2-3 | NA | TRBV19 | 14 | TGTGCCAGTAGTTTAGCAGTACTCACAGATACGCAGTATTTT | CASSLAVLTDTQYF
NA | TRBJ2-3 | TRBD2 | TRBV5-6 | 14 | TGTGCCAGCAGCTTGGGGACTAGCCCAGATACGCAGTATTTT | CASSLGTSPDTQYF
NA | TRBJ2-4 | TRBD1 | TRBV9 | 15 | TGTGCCAGCAGCCTAGGACAGGCCTCGAGAGACATTCAGTACTTC | CASSLGQASRDIQYF
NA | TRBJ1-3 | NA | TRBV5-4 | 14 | TGTGCCAGCAGCTTGAACCCGGGGGCTGACACCATATATTTT | CASSLNPGADTIYF
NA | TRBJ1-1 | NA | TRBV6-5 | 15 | TGTGCCAGCAGCCCCTGGACCAGGCAGGACACTGAAGCTTTCTTT | CASSPWTRQDTEAFF
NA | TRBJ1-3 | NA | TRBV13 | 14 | TGTGCCACGGGGCAGGCCAGCTCTGGAAACACCATATATTTT | CATGQASSGNTIYF
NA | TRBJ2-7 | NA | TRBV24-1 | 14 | TGTGCCACCAGTGATCGACTCAGGGGCTACGAGCAGTACTTC | CATSDRLRGYEQYF
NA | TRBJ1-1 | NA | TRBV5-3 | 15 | TGTGCCAGAAGCTTGAGAGCGGATCCGAACACTGAAGCTTTCTTT | CARSLRADPNTEAFF
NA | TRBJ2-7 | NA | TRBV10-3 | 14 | TGTGCCATCAGTGAGTCGGGTTTTACTTACGAGCAGTACTTC | CAISESGFTYEQYF
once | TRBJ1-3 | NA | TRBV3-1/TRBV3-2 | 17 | TGTGCCAGCAGCCAAGATCAGGGGCTGTACTCTGGAAACACCATATATTTT | CASSQDQGLYSGNTIYF
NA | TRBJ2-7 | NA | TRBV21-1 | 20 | TGTGCCAGGAGTAAACTAGAGGGGGGAATAGCGGGAGTTTTATCCTACGAGCAGTACTTC | CARSKLEGGIAGVLSYEQYF
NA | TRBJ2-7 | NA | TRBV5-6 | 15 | TGTGCCAGCAGCTTGGAGGGCGGTATCTCCTACGAGCAGTACTTC | CASSLEGGISYEQYF
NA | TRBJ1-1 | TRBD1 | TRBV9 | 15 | TGTGCCAGCAGCGCAGGTCCCGGGACAGGGGTTGAAGCTTTCTTT | CASSAGPGTGVEAFF
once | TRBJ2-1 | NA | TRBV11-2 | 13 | TGTGCCAGCAGCTTAGGGCCGGGGAATGAGCAGTTCTTC | CASSLGPGNEQFF
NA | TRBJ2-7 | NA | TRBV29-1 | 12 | TGCAGCGGAGGGGGCAGGGGGGACGAGCAGTACTTC | CSGGGRGDEQYF
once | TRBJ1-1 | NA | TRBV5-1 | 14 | TGCGCCAGCAGCCTTGGAAGGCAGAACACTGAAGCTTTCTTT | CASSLGRQNTEAFF
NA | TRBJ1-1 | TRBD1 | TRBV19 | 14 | TGTGCCAGTAGTTCCGGGACAGGGATCCCTGAAGCTTTCTTT | CASSSGTGIPEAFF
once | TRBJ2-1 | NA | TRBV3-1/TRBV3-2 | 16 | TGTGCCAGCAGCCAAGATAGGATAGCGGCTGGCGATGAGCAGTTCTTC | CASSQDRIAAGDEQFF
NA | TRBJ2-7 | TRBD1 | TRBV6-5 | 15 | TGTGCCAGCAGTTACCAGGGACAGGGGGCCTACGAGCAGTACTTC | CASSYQGQGAYEQYF
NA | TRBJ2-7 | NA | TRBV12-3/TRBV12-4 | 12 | TGTGCCAGCAGTTTGACAGGATGGGAGCAGTACTTC | CASSLTGWEQYF
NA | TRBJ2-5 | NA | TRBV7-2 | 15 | TGTGCCAGCAGCTTAGCTAGGAACAGACAAGAGACCCAGTACTTC | CASSLARNRQETQYF
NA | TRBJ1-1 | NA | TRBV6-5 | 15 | TGTGCCAGCAGGCCTTTGGGACCAAAGGACACTGAAGCTTTCTTT | CASRPLGPKDTEAFF
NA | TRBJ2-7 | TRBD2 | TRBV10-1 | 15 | TGCGCCAGCCGCCGACTAGCGGGAGCACCCTACGAGCAGTACTTC | CASRRLAGAPYEQYF
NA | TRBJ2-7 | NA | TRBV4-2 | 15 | TGTGCCAGCAGCCAAGATTTGGACTTAGCCTACGAGCAGTACTTC | CASSQDLDLAYEQYF
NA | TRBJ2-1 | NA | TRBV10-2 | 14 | TGCGCCAGCAACGGCGGGATTGGTGGCAATGAGCAGTTCTTC | CASNGGIGGNEQFF
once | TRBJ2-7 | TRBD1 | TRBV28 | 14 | TGTGCCAGCAGCCTCCCTCAGGGGGTTTTGGAGCAGTACTTC | CASSLPQGVLEQYF
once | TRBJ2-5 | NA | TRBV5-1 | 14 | TGCGCCAGCAGCTTGGCAGGGCCAGGAGAGACCCAGTACTTC | CASSLAGPGETQYF
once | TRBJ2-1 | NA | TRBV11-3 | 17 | TGTGCCAGCAGCTCCCTGGGGTCCTCCAGCTCCTACAATGAGCAGTTCTTC | CASSSLGSSSSYNEQFF
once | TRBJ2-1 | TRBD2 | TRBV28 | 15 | TGTGCCAGCAGTTTTAGCGGGGGTTCCTACAATGAGCAGTTCTTC | CASSFSGGSYNEQFF
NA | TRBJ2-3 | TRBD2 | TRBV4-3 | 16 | TGCGCCAGCAGCCAGACGACTAGCGCCCGCACAGATACGCAGTATTTT | CASSQTTSARTDTQYF